The rows below give T cell receptor beta chains drawn from one sample of a study of blood T cell repertoires in COVID-19. The method was immunoSEQ multiplex PCR; TCRdb's version includes in-frame clones alone and lacks a portion of them. The sample contains 51,000 or so clones, about 90% of which appear only once. The sequenced sample consisted of peripheral blood. These TCRs come from a man older than 75 with active or convalescent COVID-19. CDR3s include the opening cysteine and the closing phenylalanine or tryptophan. D genes are given only for firm matches. The size of a clone is reported for some rows only, either as once, few or many, or as a class for expanded clones.

d_gene,v_gene,j_gene,abundance,CDR3aa,CDR3nt
.,TRBV9,TRBJ1-6,.,CASSARGNRNSPLHF,TGTGCCAGCAGCGCGAGGGGGAACAGGAATTCACCCCTCCACTTT
TRBD2,TRBV10-2,TRBJ2-1,.,CASRLAGGPNEQFF,TGCGCCAGCCGACTAGCGGGGGGGCCAAATGAGCAGTTCTTC
.,TRBV19,TRBJ2-1,.,CASAEDPSSYNEQFF,TGTGCCAGTGCTGAGGATCCGAGCTCCTACAATGAGCAGTTCTTC
.,TRBV28,TRBJ1-5,once,CASSLTARGQPQHF,TGTGCCAGCAGTTTAACAGCAAGGGGTCAGCCCCAGCATTTT
.,TRBV3-1/TRBV3-2,TRBJ1-5,.,CASSQQGWNQPQHF,TGTGCCAGCAGCCAGCAGGGGTGGAATCAGCCCCAGCATTTT
.,TRBV4-3,TRBJ1-1,.,CASSPTLGGNTEAFF,TGCGCCAGCAGCCCTACCTTGGGGGGGAACACTGAAGCTTTCTTT
.,TRBV11-2,TRBJ2-2,.,CASSLGGGPNTGELFF,TGTGCCAGCAGCTTAGGTGGTGGGCCGAACACCGGGGAGCTGTTTTTT
.,TRBV6-2/TRBV6-3,TRBJ2-7,once,CASSYSSPGFSYEQYF,TGTGCCAGCAGTTACTCGAGTCCGGGGTTCTCCTACGAGCAGTACTTC
.,TRBV28,TRBJ2-7,few,CASSLQGGQLYEQYF,TGTGCCAGCAGTTTACAAGGGGGTCAACTCTACGAGCAGTACTTC
TRBD1,TRBV6-2/TRBV6-3,TRBJ1-2,.,CASSTGTGPTNYGYTF,TGTGCCAGCAGTACAGGGACAGGCCCCACTAACTATGGCTACACCTTC
TRBD1,TRBV7-2,TRBJ2-5,.,CASSPLTGVQETQYF,TGTGCCAGCAGCCCCCTGACAGGGGTCCAAGAGACCCAGTACTTC
.,TRBV21-1,TRBJ2-1,.,CATYVGREGRYNEQFF,TGTGCCACCTACGTAGGGCGGGAGGGGAGATACAATGAGCAGTTCTTC
.,TRBV29-1,TRBJ2-1,.,CSVEGPGLQIF,TGCAGCGTTGAGGGGCCGGGCCTCCAGATCTTC
.,TRBV7-2,TRBJ1-3,.,CASSLQTVNSGNTIYF,TGTGCCAGCAGCTTACAGACAGTGAACTCTGGAAACACCATATATTTT
.,TRBV11-2,TRBJ1-2,.,CASSFTTGFYGYTF,TGTGCCAGCAGCTTTACAACAGGGTTCTATGGCTACACCTTC
TRBD2,TRBV30,TRBJ2-3,.,CAWRTRGGLPDTQYF,TGTGCCTGGAGGACGCGCGGGGGGCTTCCAGATACGCAGTATTTT
.,TRBV4-2,TRBJ1-2,.,CASSQETDIYGYTF,TGTGCCAGCAGCCAAGAGACAGATATTTATGGCTACACCTTC
.,TRBV6-2/TRBV6-3,TRBJ1-1,once,CASSYLGGNTEAFF,TGTGCCAGCAGTTATCTTGGAGGTAACACTGAAGCTTTCTTT
TRBD1,TRBV14,TRBJ1-4,once,CASTPTGASNEKLFF,TGTGCCAGCACCCCTACAGGGGCCTCTAATGAAAAACTGTTTTTT
TRBD2,TRBV6-1,TRBJ2-3,.,CASSDPSGITDTQYF,TGTGCCAGCAGTGACCCTAGCGGAATCACAGATACGCAGTATTTT
.,TRBV29-1,TRBJ2-1,.,CSVEEWATYNEQFF,TGCAGCGTTGAAGAGTGGGCGACCTACAATGAGCAGTTCTTC
.,TRBV28,TRBJ1-1,.,CASSLRVDTEAFF,TGTGCCAGCAGTTTGAGGGTAGACACTGAAGCTTTCTTT
TRBD2,TRBV15,TRBJ2-3,.,CATRWRLADTQYF,TGTGCCACCAGATGGAGACTAGCTGATACGCAGTATTTT
.,TRBV15,TRBJ2-5,.,CATSRVGAPSQYF,TGTGCCACCAGCAGAGTGGGGGCCCCTTCTCAGTACTTC
TRBD2,TRBV5-4,TRBJ2-1,.,CASSIGLANYNEQFF,TGTGCCAGCAGCATAGGACTAGCGAACTACAATGAGCAGTTCTTC
.,TRBV4-3,TRBJ1-1,once,CASSHGYRVTEAFF,TGCGCCAGCAGCCACGGCTACAGGGTCACTGAAGCTTTCTTT
.,TRBV7-8,TRBJ2-7,.,CASSLVEGSSYEQYF,TGTGCCAGCAGCTTAGTGGAGGGAAGCTCCTACGAGCAGTACTTC
TRBD2,TRBV9,TRBJ2-7,.,CASSPGTSVPYEQYF,TGTGCCAGCAGCCCCGGGACTAGCGTCCCCTACGAGCAGTACTTC
TRBD1,TRBV6-2/TRBV6-3,TRBJ2-5,.,CASSYHWGQRVETQYF,TGTGCCAGCAGTTACCACTGGGGACAGCGAGTGGAGACCCAGTACTTC
.,TRBV19,TRBJ1-1,.,CASTLGETTEAFF,TGTGCCAGTACCCTTGGGGAGACCACTGAAGCTTTCTTT
.,TRBV6-6,TRBJ2-5,.,CASSYGADPKGETQYF,TGTGCCAGCAGTTACGGGGCGGACCCGAAGGGGGAGACCCAGTACTTC
TRBD1,TRBV28,TRBJ2-3,once,CASRSSGQGAIDTQYF,TGTGCCAGCAGGTCCTCGGGACAGGGGGCTATAGATACGCAGTATTTT
.,TRBV6-5,TRBJ2-1,.,CASSYSKGGGLDEQFF,TGTGCCAGCAGTTACTCGAAAGGGGGGGGGCTCGATGAGCAGTTCTTC
TRBD1,TRBV28,TRBJ1-3,.,CASTITGVSGNTIYF,TGTGCCAGCACTATTACAGGGGTCTCTGGAAACACCATATATTTT
TRBD2,TRBV5-1,TRBJ2-7,.,CASSPGLAGLTYEQYF,TGCGCCAGCAGCCCGGGACTAGCGGGACTAACCTACGAGCAGTACTTC
.,TRBV6-1,TRBJ2-2,.,CASSEYGTVEGGQGTGELFF,TGTGCCAGCAGTGAATACGGGACAGTTGAAGGGGGGCAGGGCACCGGGGAGCTGTTTTTT
.,TRBV6-5,TRBJ1-2,.,CASSPDSLYGYTF,TGTGCCAGCAGTCCCGACAGTCTCTATGGCTACACCTTC
.,TRBV19,TRBJ2-2,.,CASSVDSANTGELFF,TGTGCCAGTAGTGTTGACAGCGCGAACACCGGGGAGCTGTTTTTT
TRBD2,TRBV2,TRBJ2-5,.,CASRRESGGAGETQYF,TGTGCCAGCAGGAGAGAGAGCGGGGGGGCCGGAGAGACCCAGTACTTC
TRBD1,TRBV28,TRBJ1-2,.,CASQYSTGHYGYTF,TGTGCCAGCCAATATTCGACAGGGCACTATGGCTACACCTTC
TRBD2,TRBV28,TRBJ2-2,.,CASSFLAGGGTGELFF,TGTGCCAGCAGTTTTCTAGCGGGGGGTGGCACCGGGGAGCTGTTTTTT
.,TRBV10-1,TRBJ2-3,.,CASSTGGGGGDTQYF,TGCGCCAGCAGCACCGGAGGAGGTGGAGGAGATACGCAGTATTTT
.,TRBV4-3,TRBJ2-5,.,CASSESMTRQETQYF,TGCGCCAGCAGCGAAAGCATGACTAGGCAAGAGACCCAGTACTTC
.,TRBV30,TRBJ2-2,.,CAWSRGVNTGELFF,TGTGCCTGGAGCAGGGGAGTGAACACCGGGGAGCTGTTTTTT
.,TRBV5-1,TRBJ2-1,.,CASSLGALASTRDEQFF,TGCGCCAGCAGTCTTGGTGCACTAGCATCAACTCGGGATGAGCAGTTCTTC
.,TRBV2,TRBJ2-3,once,CANLQGTLSTDTQYF,TGTGCCAACCTCCAGGGGACACTTAGCACAGATACGCAGTATTTT
.,TRBV5-1,TRBJ2-5,.,CASSREGARQETQYF,TGCGCCAGCAGCCGGGAGGGGGCGCGACAAGAGACCCAGTACTTC
TRBD2,TRBV6-5,TRBJ2-4,.,CASTHSGGGNIQYF,TGTGCCAGCACTCATAGCGGGGGGGGAAACATTCAGTACTTC
TRBD1,TRBV28,TRBJ2-7,.,CASSSGGGVEQYF,TGTGCCAGCAGTTCAGGGGGCGGAGTTGAGCAGTACTTC
TRBD1,TRBV7-2,TRBJ2-3,.,CASSSGGARTDTQYF,TGTGCCAGCAGTTCAGGGGGCGCACGGACAGATACGCAGTATTTT